Given below is one T cell receptor beta chain in context. The CDR3 is 17 amino acids. Germline-derived CDR1 and CDR2 are SGHTS and YDEGEE. Trimming removed 1 base at V and 2 bases at J, with 18 bases between. Profiling relied on immunoSEQ multiplex PCR, and the TCRdb table lists in-frame clones only, not all of them. The sample records approximately 300,000 clones, 92% being singletons. Recovered Cohort 3 donors showed two negative PCRs, clearance, or symptom resolution. The entry originates in a study of blood T cell repertoires in COVID-19. Study overall: In each case, the material was cDNA or gDNA derived from T cells, B-cell-depleted T cells, or PBMCs.

The origin of this receptor is a woman in her twenties or thirties who had recovered from COVID-19. This rearrangement joins TRBV5-8 to TRBJ1-1; D is uncertain. Sequencing was carried out using PBMCs or T cells enriched from blood (not recorded which). This chain's CDR3 is CASSLWARVSPNTEAFF. The CDR3 DNA is TGTGCCAGCAGCTTGTGGGCCAGAGTTAGTCCTAACACTGAAGCTTTCTTT. Complete variable domain (other parts from reference TRBV5-8 and TRBJ1-1): EAGVTQSPTHLIKTRGQQATLRCSPISGHTSVYWYQQALGLGLQFLLWYDEGEERNRGNFPPRFSGRQFPNYSSELNVNALELEDSALYLCASSLWARVSPNTEAFFGQGTRLTVV.